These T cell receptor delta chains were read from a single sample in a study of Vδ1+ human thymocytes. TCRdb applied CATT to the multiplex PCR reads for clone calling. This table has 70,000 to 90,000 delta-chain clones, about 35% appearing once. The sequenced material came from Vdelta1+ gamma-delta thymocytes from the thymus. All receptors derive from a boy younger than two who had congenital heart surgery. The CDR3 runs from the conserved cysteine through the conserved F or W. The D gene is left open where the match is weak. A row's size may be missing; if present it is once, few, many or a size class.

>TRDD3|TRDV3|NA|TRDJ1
CAYEPSVCWGIPSAFNTDKLIF
TGTGCCTACGAGCCTTCCGTGTGCTGGGGGATACCGAGTGCGTTCAACACCGATAAACTCATCTTT
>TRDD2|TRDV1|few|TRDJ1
CALGPRGLPENTDKLIF
TGTGCTCTTGGGCCACGAGGCCTTCCTGAGAACACCGATAAACTCATCTTT
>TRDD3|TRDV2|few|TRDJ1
CACDTVGGPLLGDTRCTDKLIF
TGTGCCTGTGACACCGTGGGTGGTCCCTTACTGGGGGATACGCGTTGCACCGATAAACTCATCTTT
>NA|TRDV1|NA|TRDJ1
CALGRTLLLGQRNTDKLIF
TGTGCTCTTGGGAGGACCCTCCTACTGGGCCAAAGAAACACCGATAAACTCATCTTT
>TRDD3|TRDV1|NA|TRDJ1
CALGELIRGIPERPDTDKLIF
TGTGCTCTTGGGGAACTCATCCGTGGGATACCTGAACGGCCCGACACCGATAAACTCATCTTT
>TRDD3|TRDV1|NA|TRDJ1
CALGEFSSQYWGILTPNTDKLIF
TGTGCTCTTGGGGAATTCTCTTCCCAGTACTGGGGGATTCTAACACCAAACACCGATAAACTCATCTTT
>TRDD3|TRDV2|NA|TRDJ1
CACDTGWGIPNTDKLIF
TGTGCCTGTGACACAGGCTGGGGGATACCGAACACCGATAAACTCATCTTT
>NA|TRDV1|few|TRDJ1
CALGELHDLVNTDKLIF
TGTGCTCTTGGGGAACTTCACGATCTGGTGAACACCGATAAACTCATCTTT
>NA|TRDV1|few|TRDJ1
CALGELEPPLGLYTDKLIF
TGTGCTCTTGGGGAACTGGAACCCCCACTAGGGCTTTACACCGATAAACTCATCTTT
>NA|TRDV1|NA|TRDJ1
CALGEPVLYWDTDKLIF
TGTGCTCTTGGGGAACCTGTTTTGTACTGGGACACCGATAAACTCATCTTT
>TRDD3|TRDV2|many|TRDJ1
CACDTKPYWGTTLKLIF
TGTGCCTGTGATACCAAACCATACTGGGGGACAACCCTTAAACTCATCTTT
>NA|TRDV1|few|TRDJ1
CALGESWSDKLIF
TGTGCTCTTGGGGAATCCTGGTCCGATAAACTCATCTTT
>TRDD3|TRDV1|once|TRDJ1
CALGEQSLRSRTGGYSKLIF
TGTGCTCTTGGGGAACAATCCCTACGTTCCCGTACTGGGGGATACTCAAAACTCATCTTT
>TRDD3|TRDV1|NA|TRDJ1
CALGDHTFPTGGYRTDKLIF
TGTGCTCTTGGGGATCACACCTTTCCTACTGGGGGATACCGCACCGATAAACTCATCTTT
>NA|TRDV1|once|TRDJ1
CALGELRGSITQRNWGLIF
TGTGCTCTTGGGGAACTTAGAGGCTCCATCACTCAGCGTAATTGGGGACTCATCTTT
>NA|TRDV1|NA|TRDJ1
CALGELSTRVHYTDKLIF
TGTGCTCTTGGGGAACTATCGACGAGGGTGCACTACACCGATAAACTCATCTTT
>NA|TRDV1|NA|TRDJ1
CALGERLGPYVSPRGYTDKLIF
TGTGCTCTTGGGGAACGATTGGGACCCTACGTATCTCCAAGAGGTTACACCGATAAACTCATCTTT
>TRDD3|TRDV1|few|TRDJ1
CALGENSYVVLGDKPYTDKLIF
TGTGCTCTTGGGGAGAATTCCTACGTTGTACTGGGGGATAAGCCGTACACCGATAAACTCATCTTT
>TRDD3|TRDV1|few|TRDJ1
CALGERISRPLGDNTDKLIF
TGTGCTCTTGGGGAAAGGATTTCCCGCCCACTGGGGGATAACACCGATAAACTCATCTTT
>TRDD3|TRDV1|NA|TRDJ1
CALGSKAFLGGYATDKLIF
TGTGCTCTTGGGTCAAAGGCCTTCCTCGGGGGATACGCGACCGATAAACTCATCTTT
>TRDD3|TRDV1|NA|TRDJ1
CALGEGGSSVGTDRGTCADKLIF
TGTGCTCTTGGGGAAGGGGGATCCTCCGTCGGAACGGATCGGGGGACCTGCGCCGATAAACTCATCTTT
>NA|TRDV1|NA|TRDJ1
CALGELLPKYSPNWGTSESTDKLIF
TGTGCTCTTGGGGAACTCCTTCCTAAGTACTCTCCCAACTGGGGGACCTCGGAGAGCACCGATAAACTCATCTTT
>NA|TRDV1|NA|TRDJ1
CALGEPVFLRGGPRTPYTDKLIF
TGTGCTCTTGGGGAACCCGTATTCCTACGGGGGGGACCCCGGACCCCGTACACCGATAAACTCATCTTT
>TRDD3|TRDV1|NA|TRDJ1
CALESYLAGGYRADGTDKLIF
TGTGCTCTTGAGTCCTACTTGGCTGGGGGATACCGGGCCGACGGAACCGATAAACTCATCTTT
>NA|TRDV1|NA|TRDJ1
CALGDCFLRGWGKYTDKLIF
TGTGCTCTTGGGGACTGCTTCCTACGTGGCTGGGGGAAGTACACCGATAAACTCATCTTT
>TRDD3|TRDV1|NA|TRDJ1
CALGESHPTFLGDKSYTDKLIF
TGTGCTCTTGGGGAGTCCCACCCCACTTTTCTGGGGGATAAATCGTACACCGATAAACTCATCTTT
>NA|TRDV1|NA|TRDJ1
CALGEPFHAVLRPYTDKLIF
TGTGCTCTTGGGGAACCCTTTCATGCGGTACTGAGGCCTTACACCGATAAACTCATCTTT
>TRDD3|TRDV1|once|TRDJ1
CALGENPHRRLQLGDSTPDKLIF
TGTGCTCTTGGGGAAAACCCTCACCGCCGGCTCCAACTGGGGGATTCCACCCCCGATAAACTCATCTTT
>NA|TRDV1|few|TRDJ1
CALGDPLFPTYRTGGYYTDKLIF
TGTGCTCTTGGGGACCCTCTCTTTCCTACGTACCGTACTGGGGGGTATTACACCGATAAACTCATCTTT
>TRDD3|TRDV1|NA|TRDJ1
CALGELAESYDLGDRWSTDKLIF
TGTGCTCTTGGGGAACTTGCGGAGTCCTACGATCTGGGGGATAGATGGAGCACCGATAAACTCATCTTT
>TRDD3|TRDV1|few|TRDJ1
CALGELTGPLPTMGTGGYPDSDKLIF
TGTGCTCTTGGGGAACTAACCGGCCCACTTCCTACGATGGGTACTGGGGGATACCCAGACTCCGATAAACTCATCTTT
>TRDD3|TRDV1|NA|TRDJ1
CALGEDYPALYWGRDKLIF
TGTGCTCTTGGGGAAGATTACCCGGCCTTGTACTGGGGGCGAGATAAACTCATCTTT
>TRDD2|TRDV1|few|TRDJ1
CALGELSLPTDTGTDKLIF
TGTGCTCTTGGGGAACTTAGTCTTCCTACTGATACTGGTACCGATAAACTCATCTTT
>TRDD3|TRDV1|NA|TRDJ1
CALGDAGTIRVLGGADKLIF
TGTGCTCTTGGGGACGCCGGGACCATACGAGTACTGGGGGGGGCCGATAAACTCATCTTT
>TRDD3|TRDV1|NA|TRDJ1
CALGEPGRYWGICSLIF
TGTGCTCTTGGGGAACCTGGCCGGTACTGGGGGATTTGTTCACTCATCTTT
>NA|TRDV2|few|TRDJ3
CACERRQISWDTRQMFF
TGTGCCTGTGAACGGAGACAGATCTCCTGGGACACCCGACAGATGTTTTTC
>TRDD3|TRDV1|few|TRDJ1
CALGEISPLGDPFPYTDKLIF
TGTGCTCTTGGGGAAATTTCCCCTCTGGGGGATCCTTTCCCGTACACCGATAAACTCATCTTT
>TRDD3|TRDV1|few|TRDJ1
CALGEQIQRGGYDDKLIF
TGTGCTCTTGGGGAACAAATTCAACGGGGGGGATACGACGATAAACTCATCTTT
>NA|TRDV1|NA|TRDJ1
CALGGSPFPTRDTSDKLIF
TGTGCTCTTGGGGGAAGTCCCTTTCCTACTCGGGATACCTCTGATAAACTCATCTTT
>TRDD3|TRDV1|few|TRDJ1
CALGELPHWGIRGKLIF
TGTGCTCTTGGGGAACTCCCGCACTGGGGGATAAGGGGGAAACTCATCTTT
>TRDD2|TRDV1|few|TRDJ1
CALGETRPSYRIWGLEDTDKLIF
TGTGCTCTTGGGGAGACCCGGCCTTCCTACAGAATTTGGGGCCTTGAGGACACCGATAAACTCATCTTT
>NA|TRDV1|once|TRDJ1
CALGPHCPTVRRWEGDSTDKLIF
TGTGCTCTTGGGCCACACTGCCCGACCGTACGACGCTGGGAAGGAGATAGCACCGATAAACTCATCTTT
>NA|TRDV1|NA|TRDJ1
CALGVPRPTDKLIF
TGTGCTCTTGGGGTCCCTAGGCCCACCGATAAACTCATCTTT
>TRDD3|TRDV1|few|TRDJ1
CALGERCPVPTQIYWGNRVYTDKLIF
TGTGCTCTTGGGGAACGGTGCCCGGTTCCCACCCAGATTTACTGGGGAAACAGAGTGTACACCGATAAACTCATCTTT
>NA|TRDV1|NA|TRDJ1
CALGETASFHYTDKLIF
TGTGCTCTTGGGGAAACTGCTTCCTTCCATTACACCGATAAACTCATCTTT
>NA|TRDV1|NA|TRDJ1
CALGKGSGAKLIF
TGTGCTCTTGGGAAAGGGAGTGGGGCTAAACTCATCTTT
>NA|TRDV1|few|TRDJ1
CALGELLCASVLPKRDLQVKLIF
TGTGCTCTTGGGGAACTTCTTTGTGCTTCCGTACTACCAAAACGCGATCTACAGGTTAAACTCATCTTT
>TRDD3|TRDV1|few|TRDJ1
CALGSPLPTFGGYPGPCDKLIF
TGTGCTCTTGGGAGCCCGCTTCCTACGTTTGGGGGATACCCCGGGCCATGCGATAAACTCATCTTT
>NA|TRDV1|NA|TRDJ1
CALGEPLDKLIF
TGTGCTCTTGGGGAACCTCTGGATAAACTCATCTTT
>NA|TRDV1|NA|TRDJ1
CALGEPQRVLYTDKLIF
TGTGCTCTTGGGGAACCCCAGCGAGTTTTGTACACCGATAAACTCATCTTT
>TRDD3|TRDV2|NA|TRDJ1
CACDTVLPTTFWGIEWLELIF
TGTGCCTGTGACACAGTTCTTCCTACGACGTTCTGGGGGATAGAATGGTTGGAACTCATCTTT
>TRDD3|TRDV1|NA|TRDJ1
CALRMYWGIKDTDKLIF
TGTGCTCTCCGAATGTACTGGGGGATAAAAGACACCGATAAACTCATCTTT
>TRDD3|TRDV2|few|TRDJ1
CACDTEGLLGEPTYTDKLIF
TGTGCCTGTGACACCGAGGGCTTACTGGGGGAACCCACGTACACCGATAAACTCATCTTT
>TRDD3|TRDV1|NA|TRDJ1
CALGPQPTVFPLVLGDTRRNDKLIF
TGTGCTCTTGGGCCTCAACCCACCGTCTTCCCCCTCGTACTGGGGGATACGAGGAGGAACGATAAACTCATCTTT
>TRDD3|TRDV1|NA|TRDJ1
CALGGSLPGTGGPYTDKLIF
TGTGCTCTTGGGGGATCCCTCCCGGGTACTGGGGGACCCTACACCGATAAACTCATCTTT